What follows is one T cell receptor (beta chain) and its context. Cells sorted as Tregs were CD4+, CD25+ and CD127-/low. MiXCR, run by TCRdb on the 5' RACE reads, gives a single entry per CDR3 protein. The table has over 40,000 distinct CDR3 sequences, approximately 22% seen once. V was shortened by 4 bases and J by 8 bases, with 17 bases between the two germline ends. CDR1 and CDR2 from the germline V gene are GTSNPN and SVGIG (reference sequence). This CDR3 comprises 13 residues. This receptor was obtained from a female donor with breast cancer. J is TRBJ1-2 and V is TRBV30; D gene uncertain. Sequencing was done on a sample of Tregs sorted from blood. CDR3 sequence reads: CAWTWTGTGGYTF. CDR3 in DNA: TGTGCCTGGACCTGGACCGGTACTGGGGGCTACACCTTC.